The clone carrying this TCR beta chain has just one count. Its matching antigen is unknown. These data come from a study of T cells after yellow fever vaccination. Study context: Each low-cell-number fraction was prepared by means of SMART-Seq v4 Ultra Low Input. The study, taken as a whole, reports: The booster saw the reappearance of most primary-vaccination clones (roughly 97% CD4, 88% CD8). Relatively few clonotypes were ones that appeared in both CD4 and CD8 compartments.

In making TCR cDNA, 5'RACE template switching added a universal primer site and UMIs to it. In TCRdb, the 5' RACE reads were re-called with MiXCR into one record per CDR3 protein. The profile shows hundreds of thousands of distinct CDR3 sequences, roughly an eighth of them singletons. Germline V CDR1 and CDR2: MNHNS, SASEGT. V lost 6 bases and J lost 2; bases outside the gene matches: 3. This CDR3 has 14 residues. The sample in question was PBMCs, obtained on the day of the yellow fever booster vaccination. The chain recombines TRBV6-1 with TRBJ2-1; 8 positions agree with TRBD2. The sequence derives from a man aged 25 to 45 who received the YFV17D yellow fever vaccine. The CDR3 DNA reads TGTGCCAGCAGACTAGCGGAGGCCTACAATGAGCAGTTCTTC. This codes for CASRLAEAYNEQFF.